This TCR beta chain was documented in a study of control samples from healthy donors and cancer patients. V lost 4 bases and J lost 4, with 12 bases in between. The CDR3 covers 14 residues. Germline V CDR1 and CDR2: SGDLS, YYNGEE. TCRdb's table, derived via immunoSEQ multiplex PCR, lists solely in-frame clones and lacks some. The sample lists some 120,000 clones; 85% to 95% were seen once. This sequence joins TRBV9 and TRBJ2-1, with D tentatively TRBD2 (5 bases). The sample taken for sequencing was blood. The sequence derives from a man aged 30-40 years in good health. The CDR3 sequence is CASSPRGSYNEQFF. CDR3 nucleotide sequence: TGTGCCAGCAGCCCCCGGGGAAGTTACAATGAGCAGTTCTTC. Supplemented by reference TRBV9 and TRBJ2-1, the full variable domain reads DSGVTQTPKHLITATGQRVTLRCSPRSGDLSVYWYQQSLDQGLQFLIQYYNGEERAKGNILERFSAQQFPDLHSELNLSSLELGDSALYFCASSPRGSYNEQFFGPGTRLTVL.